These 23 T cell receptor beta chains share one sample of origin, sequenced in a study of CD8+ T cells in alopecia areata. Sequencing used cDNA as its template, made by extracting RNA and reverse transcribing it. The table came from immunoSEQ multiplex PCR; TCRdb's copy has only in-frame clones and leaves some out. The sample holds about 120,000 clones, 50% to 75% seen once. Indicated treatment: oral pan-JAK inhibitor, 5-10 mg twice daily. The sample in question was CD8+ T cells sorted from blood, obtained at week 4, from a patient treated with tofacitinib. All receptors derive from a human donor with alopecia areata.

The V call is TRBV7-9, the J call TRBJ1-4; D might be TRBD1 (5 bases). Per the germline V gene, CDR1 is SEHNR and CDR2 is FQNEAQ (reference sequence). V dropped 5 bases and J dropped 7 bases, with 11 bases sitting between them. The CDR3 length is 13 residues. The CDR3: CASSLGTVEKLFF. CDR3 nucleotides: TGTGCCAGCAGCCTCGGGACGGTTGAAAAACTGTTTTTT.

This chain connects TRBV10-3 to TRBJ2-1; D is perhaps TRBD1 (5 bases). Germline V lookup: CDR1 ENHRY, CDR2 SYGVKD. The CDR3 has 15 residues. Trimming removed 2 bases from V and 0 bases from J, with 8 bases in between. In nucleotides, the CDR3 is TGTGCCATCAGTGAGCAGGGAAGCTCCTACAATGAGCAGTTCTTC. This translates into CAISEQGSSYNEQFF.

The chain employs TRBV14 and TRBJ1-6; TRBD1 might be the D (5 bases). The CDR3 spans 16 residues. CDR1 and CDR2 (germline): SGHDN, FVKESK. V was clipped by 4 bases and J by 7 bases, with 17 bases between them. The CDR3 loop is CASSPGTQRWNSPLHF. The DNA for the CDR3 is TGTGCCAGCAGCCCCGGGACTCAGCGGTGGAATTCACCCCTCCACTTT.

The rearrangement uses TRBV29-1 and TRBJ2-7; no clear D gene. CDR3 length: 13 amino acids. The germline gives CDR1 SQVTM, CDR2 ANQGSEA. V shed 4 bases and J shed 1 base, with 11 bases lying between them. The CDR3 is CSVGRPSSYEQYF. In nucleotides, the CDR3 is TGCAGCGTTGGACGTCCCTCTTCCTACGAGCAGTACTTC.

The chain carries TRBV29-1 and TRBJ2-5; D is unresolved. Germline CDR1 SQVTM, CDR2 ANQGSEA. CDR3 length equals 13 residues. The CDR3 DNA sequence: TGCAGTTTCTCCCTGGGCGGCCAAGAGACCCAGTACTTC. It is translated as CSFSLGGQETQYF.

This clone has more than one count but fewer than ten. In nucleotides, the CDR3 is TGCAGCGTTGACCGCCTACGGAGCAACAGTAACTATGGCTACACCTTC. This translates into CSVDRLRSNSNYGYTF. V and J are TRBV29-1 and TRBJ1-2; D remains unclear. V was clipped by 3 bases and J by 1 base, with 18 bases between them. This CDR3 contains 16 residues. CDR1 is SQVTM and CDR2 is ANQGSEA in the germline V gene.

The chain uses TRBV7-2 and TRBJ1-6; TRBD1 is a possible D gene (5 bases). Germline V CDR1 and CDR2: SGHTA, FQGNSA. The CDR3 runs to 13 residues. Trimming left V 5 bases short and J 8 bases short, with 10 bases between. The CDR3 spells CASSVDMDSPLHF. In nucleotides, the CDR3 is TGTGCCAGCAGCGTGGACATGGATTCACCCCTCCACTTT.

V gene TRBV4-1 combines with J gene TRBJ2-3, with D uncertain. Per germline, CDR1 MGHRA and CDR2 YSYEKL. Trimming cost V 3 bases and J 0 bases, with 4 bases left between them. CDR3 length: 13 amino acids. The CDR3 bases are TGCGCCAGCAGCCAGGGAAGCACAGATACGCAGTATTTT. It codes for CASSQGSTDTQYF.

With regard to this clone: At one end, the junction sequence differs from germline, possibly due to a read error. The same CDR3 arises from other DNA sequences in this sample as well. The chain is built from TRBV29-1 and TRBJ2-7; D remains ambiguous. The germline V gene encodes CDR1 SQVTM and CDR2 ANQGSEA. There are 12 residues in the CDR3. CDR3: CSVEDNSYEQYF. Written as DNA, the CDR3 is TGCAGCGTCGAAGACAATTCCTACGAGCAGTACTTC.

V and J are TRBV30 and TRBJ1-6, with a weak D call TRBD1 (5 bases). The CDR3 spans 16 residues. The germline CDR1 and CDR2 sequences are GTSNPN and SVGIG (reference sequence). Trimming removed 4 bases from V and 7 bases from J, with 20 bases in between. This CDR3 is CAWTHLGQGVNSPLHF. CDR3 in DNA: TGTGCCTGGACCCATCTAGGGCAGGGCGTAAATTCACCCCTCCACTTT.

With respect to this clone: The sample contains more than one DNA sequence encoding this CDR3. The chain joins TRBV9 to TRBJ1-1; unclear D gene. The CDR3 spans 12 residues. Germline V gene sequence: CDR1 SGDLS, CDR2 YYNGEE. Trimming shortened V by 0 bases and J by 4 bases, and 4 bases separated the two germline ends. The CDR3 loop reads CASSVGGTEAFF. CDR3 nucleotide sequence: TGTGCCAGCAGCGTAGGCGGCACTGAAGCTTTCTTT. Full variable domain (remainder filled in from reference TRBV9 and TRBJ1-1): DSGVTQTPKHLITATGQRVTLRCSPRSGDLSVYWYQQSLDQGLQFLIQYYNGEERAKGNILERFSAQQFPDLHSELNLSSLELGDSALYFCASSVGGTEAFFGQGTRLTVV.

This clone was detected only a few times. The gene calls are TRBV10-3 and TRBJ1-2; D not certain. Trimming removed 0 bases at V and 1 base at J, with 12 bases between. Germline V gene lookup returns CDR1 ENHRY and CDR2 SYGVKD. This CDR3 comprises 16 residues. CDR3 region: CAISESTFGDNYGYTF. CDR3 DNA sequence: TGTGCCATCAGTGAGTCGACTTTTGGGGATAACTATGGCTACACCTTC.

The sample holds a few counts of this clone. The CDR3 sequence: CASSPSGGTEAFF. In DNA form, the CDR3 reads TGTGCCAGCAGTCCCAGCGGGGGGACTGAAGCTTTCTTT. This chain links TRBV25-1 with TRBJ1-1, with D tentatively TRBD1 (5 bases). The CDR3 contains 13 residues. Trimming left V 5 bases short and J 5 bases short, with 12 bases between. Germline V lookup: CDR1 MGHDK, CDR2 SYGVNS.

CDR3 region: CASSMDGAGLDIQYF. In DNA form, the CDR3 reads TGCGCCAGCAGCATGGACGGAGCAGGTTTGGACATTCAGTACTTC. The V gene is TRBV5-1, the J gene TRBJ2-4; D gene uncertain. Germline V lookup: CDR1 SGHRS, CDR2 YFSETQ. The CDR3 runs 15 residues. Trimming cost V 4 bases and J 8 bases, with 19 bases left between them. Based on the CDR3 plus reference TRBV5-1 and TRBJ2-4, the full variable domain is KAGVTQTPRYLIKTRGQQVTLSCSPISGHRSVSWYQQTPGQGLQFLFEYFSETQRNKGNFPGRFSGRQFSNSRSEMNVSTLELGDSALYLCASSMDGAGLDIQYFGAGTRLSVL.

The chain couples TRBV19 to TRBJ2-1; D not resolved. The CDR3 totals 14 residues. Deletions cut 1 base from V and 6 bases from J, with 10 bases between. CDR1 is LNHDA, CDR2 SQIVND, per germline (reference sequence). CDR3: CASSIVGSINEQFF. CDR3 sequence (DNA): TGTGCCAGTAGTATAGTTGGCAGCATCAATGAGCAGTTCTTC.

CDR3: CASSEGRGLRHEQFF. In DNA, the CDR3 is TGTGCCAGCAGTGAGGGCCGGGGTTTAAGGCATGAGCAGTTCTTC. The V and J genes are TRBV25-1 and TRBJ2-1, with D possibly being TRBD2 (5 bases). V lost 3 bases and J 8 bases, leaving 17 bases between the germline ends. From germline, CDR1 is MGHDK and CDR2 SYGVNS. The CDR3 contains 15 residues.

This clone occurred a few times. V and J are TRBV11-2 and TRBJ2-1; D call uncertain. CDR1 is SGHAT and CDR2 is FQNNGV in the germline V gene. V gave up 5 bases and J gave up 6 bases, with 8 bases separating them. The CDR3 runs 12 residues. CDR3 amino acids: CASSPHSNEQFF. CDR3 bases: TGTGCCAGCAGCCCACACAGCAATGAGCAGTTCTTC.

V is TRBV6-5 and J is TRBJ2-7, with D uncertain. Trimming took 2 bases from V and 3 from J, leaving 11 bases between them. The germline gives CDR1 MNHEY, CDR2 SVGAGI. The length of the CDR3 is 14 residues. The DNA for the CDR3 is TGTGCCAGCAGTTACGGATTAAGGCTCTACGAGCAGTACTTC. Translated, it gives CASSYGLRLYEQYF.

The gene calls are TRBV29-1 and TRBJ1-2, with a possible D match to TRBD1 (6 bases). The V end was cut by 4 bases, the J end by 8 bases, with 17 bases between. From germline, CDR1 is SQVTM and CDR2 ANQGSEA. The CDR3 loop spans 13 amino acids. The CDR3 DNA is TGCAGCGTTGTTGTAGGGGGGGTGGAGGGCTACACCTTC. Translated: CSVVVGGVEGYTF.

The chain uses TRBV4-1 and TRBJ2-7; perhaps TRBD2 as D (7 bases). CDR3 size: 16 residues. Germline CDR1 and CDR2: MGHRA and YSYEKL. V was pared by 0 bases and J by 3 bases, with 15 bases between. For the CDR3, the DNA is TGCGCCAGCAGCCAAGACGATGGCGGGGGCAGCTACGAGCAGTACTTC. This codes for CASSQDDGGGSYEQYF.

The chain links TRBV23-1 to TRBJ1-2; D is unresolved. TRBV23-1 is an ORF, with its function uncertain. V lost 0 bases and J lost 8, with 19 bases in between. The CDR3 consists of 16 residues. CDR3 in amino acids: CASSQSSHRPVEGYTF. The CDR3 nucleotides are TGCGCCAGCAGTCAATCGAGTCACCGACCGGTGGAAGGCTACACCTTC.

This chain uses TRBV11-3 with TRBJ2-3; unclear D gene. Germline lookup yields CDR1 SGHNT and CDR2 YENEEA. The V and J ends lost 3 bases and 4 bases respectively, with 5 bases between them. This CDR3 comprises 12 residues. CDR3 bases: TGTGCCAGCAGCTTGAGATCAGATACGCAGTATTTT. Amino acid sequence: CASSLRSDTQYF.

Only a few counts were recorded for this clone. The chain couples TRBV7-9 to TRBJ2-1; tentative D call: TRBD1 (5 bases). This CDR3 has 12 amino acids. CDR1 SEHNR and CDR2 FQNEAQ come from the germline V gene (reference sequence). V was shortened by 4 bases and J by 8 bases, with 9 bases between the two germline ends. The CDR3 reads CASSSQGDEQFF. DNA of the CDR3: TGTGCCAGCAGCTCCCAGGGTGATGAGCAGTTCTTC.